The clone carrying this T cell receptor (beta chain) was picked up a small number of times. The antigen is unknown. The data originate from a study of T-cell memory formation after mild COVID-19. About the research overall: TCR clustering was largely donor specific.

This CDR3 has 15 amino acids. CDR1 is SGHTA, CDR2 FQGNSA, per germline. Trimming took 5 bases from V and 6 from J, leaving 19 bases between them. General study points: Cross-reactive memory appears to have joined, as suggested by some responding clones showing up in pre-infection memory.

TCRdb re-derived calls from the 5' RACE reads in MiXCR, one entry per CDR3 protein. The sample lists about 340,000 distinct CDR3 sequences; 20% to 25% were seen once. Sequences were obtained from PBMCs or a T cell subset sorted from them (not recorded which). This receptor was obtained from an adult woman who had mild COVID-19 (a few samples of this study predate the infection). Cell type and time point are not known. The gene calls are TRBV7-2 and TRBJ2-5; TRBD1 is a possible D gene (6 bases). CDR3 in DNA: TGTGCCAGCAGCCGGAAGGGGGATGCTGGAAAGACCCAGTACTTC. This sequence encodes CASSRKGDAGKTQYF. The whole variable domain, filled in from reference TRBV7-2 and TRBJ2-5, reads GAGVSQSPSNKVTEKGKDVELRCDPISGHTALYWYRQSLGQGLEFLIYFQGNSAPDKSGLPSDRFSAERTGGSVSTLTIQRTQQEDSAVYLCASSRKGDAGKTQYFGPGTRLLVL.